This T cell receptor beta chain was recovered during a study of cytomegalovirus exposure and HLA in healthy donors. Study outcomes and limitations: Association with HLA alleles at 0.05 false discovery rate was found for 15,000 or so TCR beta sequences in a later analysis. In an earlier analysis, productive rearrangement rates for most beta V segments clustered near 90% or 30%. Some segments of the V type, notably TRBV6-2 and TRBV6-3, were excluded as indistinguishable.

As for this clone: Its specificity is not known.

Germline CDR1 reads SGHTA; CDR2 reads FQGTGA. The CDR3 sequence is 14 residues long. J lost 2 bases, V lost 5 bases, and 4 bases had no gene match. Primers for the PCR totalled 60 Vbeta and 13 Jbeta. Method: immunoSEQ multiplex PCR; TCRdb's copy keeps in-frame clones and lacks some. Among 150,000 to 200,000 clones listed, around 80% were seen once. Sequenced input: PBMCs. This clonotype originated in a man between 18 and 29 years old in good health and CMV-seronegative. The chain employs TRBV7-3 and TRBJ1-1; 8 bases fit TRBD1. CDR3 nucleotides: TGTGCCAGCAGCCCCGGACAGGGTAACACTGAAGCTTTCTTT. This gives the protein CASSPGQGNTEAFF.